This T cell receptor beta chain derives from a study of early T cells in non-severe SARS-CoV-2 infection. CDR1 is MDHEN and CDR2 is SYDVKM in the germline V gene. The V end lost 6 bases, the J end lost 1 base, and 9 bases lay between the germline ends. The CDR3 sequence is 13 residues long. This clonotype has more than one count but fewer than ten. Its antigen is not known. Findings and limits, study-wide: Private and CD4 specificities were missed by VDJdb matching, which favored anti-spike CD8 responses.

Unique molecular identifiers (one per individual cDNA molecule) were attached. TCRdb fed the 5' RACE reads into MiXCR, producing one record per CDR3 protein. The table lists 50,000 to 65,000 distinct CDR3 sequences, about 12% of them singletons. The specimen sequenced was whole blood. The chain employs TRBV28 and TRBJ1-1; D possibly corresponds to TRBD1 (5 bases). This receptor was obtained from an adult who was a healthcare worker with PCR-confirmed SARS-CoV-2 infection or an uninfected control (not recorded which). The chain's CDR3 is CASRGGENTEAFF. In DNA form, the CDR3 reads TGTGCCAGCAGGGGGGGAGAGAACACTGAAGCTTTCTTT.